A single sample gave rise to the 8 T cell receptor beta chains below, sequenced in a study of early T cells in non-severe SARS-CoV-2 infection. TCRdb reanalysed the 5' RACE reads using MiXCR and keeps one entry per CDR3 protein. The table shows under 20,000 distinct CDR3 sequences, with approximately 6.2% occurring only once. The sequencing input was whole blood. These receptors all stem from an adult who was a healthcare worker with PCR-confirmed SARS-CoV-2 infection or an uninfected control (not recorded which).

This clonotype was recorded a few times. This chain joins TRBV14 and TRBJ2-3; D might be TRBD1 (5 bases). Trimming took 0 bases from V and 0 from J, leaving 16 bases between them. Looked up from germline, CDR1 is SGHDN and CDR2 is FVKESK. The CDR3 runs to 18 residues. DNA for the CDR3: TGTGCCAGCAGCCAAGATCTCGTAGGACACCTAAGCACAGATACGCAGTATTTT. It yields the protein CASSQDLVGHLSTDTQYF.

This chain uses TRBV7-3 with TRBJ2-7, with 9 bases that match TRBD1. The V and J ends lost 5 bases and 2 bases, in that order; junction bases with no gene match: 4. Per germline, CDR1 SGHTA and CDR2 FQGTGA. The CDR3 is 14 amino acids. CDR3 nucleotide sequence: TGTGCCAGCAGCCCGACAGGGGGTACCTACGAGCAGTACTTC. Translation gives CASSPTGGTYEQYF.

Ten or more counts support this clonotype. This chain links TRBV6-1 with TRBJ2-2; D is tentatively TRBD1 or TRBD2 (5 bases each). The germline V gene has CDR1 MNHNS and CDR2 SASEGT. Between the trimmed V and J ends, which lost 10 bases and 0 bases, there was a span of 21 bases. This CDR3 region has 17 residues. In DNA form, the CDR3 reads TGTGCCACGGGACGAGACTTAAACTCCGCGAACACCGGGGAGCTGTTTTTT. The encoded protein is CATGRDLNSANTGELFF.

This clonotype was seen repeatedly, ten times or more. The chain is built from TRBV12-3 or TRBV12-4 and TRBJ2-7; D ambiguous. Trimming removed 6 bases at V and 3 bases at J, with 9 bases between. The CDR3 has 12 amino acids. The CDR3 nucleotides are TGTGCCAGCAGGGACGGATACTACGAGCAGTACTTC. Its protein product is CASRDGYYEQYF.

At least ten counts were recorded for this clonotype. DNA for the CDR3: TGTGCCATCAAGACAGGCGGGAGGGACTCACCCCTCCACTTT. It yields the protein CAIKTGGRDSPLHF. V usage is TRBV10-3 and J usage is TRBJ1-6, with TRBD1 as a possible D gene (6 bases). Germline V gene data show CDR1 as ENHRY and CDR2 as SYGVKD. The V and J ends lost 7 bases and 10 bases respectively, with 17 bases between them. CDR3 length equals 14 residues.

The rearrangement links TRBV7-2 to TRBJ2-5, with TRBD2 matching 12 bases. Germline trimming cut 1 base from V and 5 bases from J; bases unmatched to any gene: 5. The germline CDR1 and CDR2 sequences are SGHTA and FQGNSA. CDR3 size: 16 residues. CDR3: CASSLVLAGGRETQYF. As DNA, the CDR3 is TGTGCCAGCAGCTTAGTCCTAGCGGGAGGGCGGGAGACCCAGTACTTC.

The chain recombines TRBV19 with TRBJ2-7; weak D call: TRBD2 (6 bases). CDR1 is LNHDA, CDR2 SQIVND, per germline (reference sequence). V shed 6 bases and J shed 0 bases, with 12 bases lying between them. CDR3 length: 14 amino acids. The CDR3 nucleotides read TGTGCCAGTAGCCCAGCTAGCGACTCCTACGAGCAGTACTTC. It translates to CASSPASDSYEQYF.

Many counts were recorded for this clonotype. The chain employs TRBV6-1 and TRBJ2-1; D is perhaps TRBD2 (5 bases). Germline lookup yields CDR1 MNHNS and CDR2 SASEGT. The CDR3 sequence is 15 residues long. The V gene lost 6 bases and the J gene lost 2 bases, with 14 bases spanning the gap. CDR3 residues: CASRVGSETYNEQFF. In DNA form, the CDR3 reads TGTGCCAGCAGGGTGGGTAGCGAGACCTACAATGAGCAGTTCTTC.